The 4 T cell receptor beta chains below were found in one sample sequenced in a study of shared clonotypes between healthy human individuals. The method was immunoSEQ multiplex PCR; TCRdb's version includes in-frame clones alone and lacks a portion of them. Here the sample spans about 510,000 clones, less than 85% being singletons. The sequenced sample was PBMCs. The receptor source for this set is a woman aged 40-49 years in good health. Some clones in this sample may be carry-over from other donors' samples.

DNA for the CDR3: TGTGCCAGCAGCCCGACAGGAGAACCCTACGAGCAGTACTTC. Translated, it gives CASSPTGEPYEQYF. The genes are TRBV6-1 and TRBJ2-7, with a possible D match to TRBD1 (6 bases). The CDR3 totals 14 residues. Looked up from germline, CDR1 is MNHNS and CDR2 is SASEGT. The germline V and J ends were trimmed by 6 bases and 2 bases, with 14 bases remaining between them.

V is TRBV5-4 and J is TRBJ1-3; D call uncertain. The CDR3 runs to 16 residues. V lost 4 bases to trimming and J lost 4 bases, with 18 bases between them. Germline lookup yields CDR1 SGHNT and CDR2 YYREEE (reference sequence). CDR3 nucleotides: TGTGCCAGCAGCCGCGGAAGCTCCAGCGAGGGAAACACCATATATTTT. Amino acids: CASSRGSSSEGNTIYF.

This clone occurred a few times. This sequence joins TRBV21-1 and TRBJ1-4; the listed D gene, TRBD1, was not tested against the DNA. TRBV21-1 constitutes a pseudogene. The CDR3 spans 20 residues. CDR3 sequence (DNA): TGTGCCAGCAGCAAAGCTGCGAGACAGGGATACGCTAGGGCTAATGAAAAACTGTTTTTT. Protein: CASSKAARQGYARANEKLFF.

Points on this clone: A read error is likely, as this CDR3 ends without the conserved phenylalanine or tryptophan. The chain has TRBV28 and TRBJ1-1; 7 bases align to TRBD1. CDR1 MDHEN and CDR2 SYDVKM come from the germline V gene. This CDR3 region has 14 residues. The V segment lost 4 bases and the J segment 11 bases; nucleotides outside the gene matches: 13. CDR3 DNA: TGTGCCAGCAGTTACGGGACAGCCAGTCAAACGGCTTTCCTT. Translated: CASSYGTASQTAFL.